These 21 T cell receptor beta chains share one sample of origin, sequenced in a study of blood T cell repertoires in COVID-19. TCRdb keeps only in-frame clones here, not all; method: immunoSEQ multiplex PCR. The top ten hold about 8% of the sample, which has just under 50,000 clones, 65% to 90% seen once. Sequenced sample: peripheral blood. The receptor source for this set is a human donor in a cohort sampled during active COVID-19.

This rearrangement joins TRBV14 to TRBJ2-3; a weak D match, TRBD1 (5 bases). The CDR3 has 14 residues. Germline V CDR1 and CDR2: SGHDN, FVKESK. Trimming cost V 4 bases and J 0 bases, with 8 bases left between them. The CDR3 reads CASSPRDSTDTQYF. Here the CDR3 DNA reads TGTGCCAGCAGCCCCAGGGATAGCACAGATACGCAGTATTTT. Drawing the rest from reference TRBV14 and TRBJ2-3, the complete variable domain is EAGVTQFPSHSVIEKGQTVTLRCDPISGHDNLYWYRRVMGKEIKFLLHFVKESKQDESGMPNNRFLAERTGGTYSTLKVQPAELEDSGVYFCASSPRDSTDTQYFGPGTRLTVL.

The chain carries TRBV29-1 and TRBJ2-3, with TRBD2 matching 9 bases. J gave up 5 bases and V 4 bases, and 10 bases lay outside the gene matches. This CDR3 contains 15 residues. Germline lookup yields CDR1 SQVTM and CDR2 ANQGSEA. The CDR3, as DNA: TGCAGCGTTGTGCCGGTAGCGGGAGCGTTAGATACGCAGTATTTT. Its protein product is CSVVPVAGALDTQYF.

The rearrangement uses TRBV11-2 and TRBJ2-7, with 7 bases matching TRBD1. J was trimmed by 3 bases and V by 1 base; bases with no gene match: 9. Per germline, CDR1 SGHAT and CDR2 FQNNGV. There are 16 residues in the CDR3. CDR3 DNA: TGTGCCAGCAGCTTAGTTGGACAGGTTGGTAACTACGAGCAGTACTTC. Its translation is CASSLVGQVGNYEQYF.

The V call is TRBV7-9, the J call TRBJ2-3; 9 bases agree with TRBD2. CDR1 is SEHNR, CDR2 FQNEAQ, per germline (reference sequence). The ends lost 3 bases at V and 4 bases at J; junction bases unmatched: 5. CDR3 size: 15 residues. The CDR3 coding sequence is TGTGCCAGCAGCTTCCTTAGCGGGAGTGCAGATACGCAGTATTTT. Encoded protein: CASSFLSGSADTQYF. Combining the CDR3 with reference TRBV7-9 and TRBJ2-3 gives the whole variable domain DTGVSQNPRHKITKRGQNVTFRCDPISEHNRLYWYRQTLGQGPEFLTYFQNEAQLEKSRLLSDRFSAERPKGSFSTLEIQRTEQGDSAMYLCASSFLSGSADTQYFGPGTRLTVL.

This clone was detected once. This CDR3 reads CATRPAGGISYNEQFF. CDR3 nucleotide sequence: TGTGCCACAAGGCCCGCGGGGGGGATCTCCTACAATGAGCAGTTCTTC. The rearrangement links TRBV15 to TRBJ2-1, with TRBD2 matching 9 bases. Losses at the gene ends were 9 bases for V and 0 bases for J; bases not matched to a gene: 9. Germline V gene lookup returns CDR1 LNHNV and CDR2 YYDKDF (reference sequence). The length of the CDR3 is 16 residues. Together with reference TRBV15 and TRBJ2-1, the CDR3 gives the full variable domain: DAMVIQNPRYQVTQFGKPVTLSCSQTLNHNVMYWYQQKSSQAPKLLFHYYDKDFNNEADTPDNFQSRRPNTSFCFLDIRSPGLGDTAMYLCATRPAGGISYNEQFFGPGTRLTVL.

The genes are TRBV2 and TRBJ1-2, with 10 bases lining up with TRBD1. The germline CDR1 and CDR2 sequences are SNHLY and FYNNEI. With V trimmed by 6 bases and J by 4 bases, 5 bases remained unmatched. The CDR3 sequence is 14 residues long. CDR3 sequence (DNA): TGTGCCAGCAGCCCGACAGGGGGCGCCTATGGCTACACCTTC. Translating it yields CASSPTGGAYGYTF.

The chain recombines TRBV2 with TRBJ2-5; the match to TRBD2 covers 9 bases. V lost 7 bases, J lost 4 bases, and 10 bases stayed unmatched. Per germline, CDR1 SNHLY and CDR2 FYNNEI. This CDR3 is built from 15 residues. The CDR3 here is CASTKAGGPRETQYF. CDR3 sequence (DNA): TGTGCCAGCACAAAGGCGGGAGGGCCCCGAGAGACCCAGTACTTC.

The genes are TRBV3-1 (or the pseudogene TRBV3-2) and TRBJ1-2; 7 positions agree with TRBD1. The CDR3 consists of 12 residues. Trimming took 8 bases from V and 8 from J; bases not matched to a gene: 8. CDR1 and CDR2 from the germline V gene are LGHDT and YNNKEL (reference sequence). Here the CDR3 DNA reads TGTGCCAGCCAGGGACAGCTAGAGGGCTACACCTTC. Its translation: CASQGQLEGYTF.

Regarding this clone: The same CDR3 arises from other DNA sequences in this sample as well. The V call is TRBV5-5, the J call TRBJ1-6; D possibly corresponds to TRBD1 (5 bases). Between the trimmed V and J ends, which lost 1 base and 8 bases, there was a span of 10 bases. Looked up from germline, CDR1 is SGHKS and CDR2 is YYEKEE (reference sequence). This CDR3 has 14 amino acids. The CDR3 region has the DNA TGTGCCAGCAGCTTGCAGGGTTTGGATTCACCCCTCCACTTT. This gives the protein CASSLQGLDSPLHF.

The V and J genes are TRBV21-1 and TRBJ2-3; the listed D gene, TRBD2, was not tested against the DNA. TRBV21-1 is a recognized pseudogene. The CDR3 is made up of 16 amino acids. CDR3 sequence (DNA): TGTGCCAGCAGCACAGGGACTAGCGGGATGTCAGATACGCAGTATTTT. Translation: CASSTGTSGMSDTQYF.

This clone occurred once. The CDR3 sequence is CASSEENYGYTF. In nucleotides, the CDR3 is TGTGCCAGCAGTGAGGAAAACTATGGCTACACCTTC. V usage is TRBV28 and J usage is TRBJ1-2; D not resolved. The V gene lost 5 bases and the J gene lost 2 bases, with 6 bases spanning the gap. The germline gives CDR1 MDHEN, CDR2 SYDVKM. This CDR3 has 12 residues.

The rearrangement joins TRBV6-5 to TRBJ2-5; D remains ambiguous. The CDR3 has 11 amino acids. From germline, CDR1 is MNHEY and CDR2 SVGAGI. The V and J ends lost 10 bases and 2 bases respectively, with 8 bases between them. CDR3: CATRLQETQYF. The CDR3 bases are TGTGCCACTCGTTTACAAGAGACCCAGTACTTC.

This clone is a singleton in its sample. This chain's CDR3 is CASIGRTGNEQFF. The CDR3 DNA reads TGTGCCAGCATTGGGAGGACAGGCAATGAGCAGTTCTTC. The rearrangement uses TRBV27 and TRBJ2-1, with a weak D call TRBD1 (7 bases). The CDR3 covers 13 residues. Germline V CDR1 and CDR2: MNHEY, SMNVEV (reference sequence). Trimming removed 7 bases from V and 6 bases from J, with 13 bases in between.

The chain joins TRBV13 to TRBJ2-7; TRBD2 matches 10 bases. V was clipped by 4 bases and J by 2 bases; unmatched bases: 11. Germline-derived CDR1 and CDR2 are PRHDT and FYEKMQ (reference sequence). CDR3 size: 17 residues. The CDR3 protein is CASSSAGLAMGAYEQYF. CDR3 in DNA: TGTGCCAGCAGCTCCGCGGGACTAGCGATGGGGGCCTACGAGCAGTACTTC.

The V call is TRBV5-4, the J call TRBJ2-7, with TRBD1 matching 7 bases. Trimming removed 4 bases from V and 2 bases from J; junction bases left unmatched: 3. The germline V gene encodes CDR1 SGHNT and CDR2 YYREEE (reference sequence). This CDR3 has 13 amino acids. The DNA for the CDR3 is TGTGCCAGCAGCCCCGGGACAGCCTACGAGCAGTACTTC. It is translated as CASSPGTAYEQYF.

The chain couples TRBV7-3 to TRBJ1-1; D is unresolved. Trimming left V 2 bases short and J 3 bases short, with 7 bases between. The CDR3 contains 13 residues. Germline lookup yields CDR1 SGHTA and CDR2 FQGTGA. The CDR3 here is CASSLWRDTEAFF. CDR3 DNA sequence: TGTGCCAGCAGCTTATGGAGGGACACTGAAGCTTTCTTT.

The chain combines TRBV6-4 with TRBJ2-1; D possibly corresponds to TRBD2 (6 bases). Germline V gene sequence: CDR1 MRHNA, CDR2 SNTAGT. The CDR3 runs to 11 residues. Deletions cut 2 bases from V and 12 bases from J, with 8 bases between. Here the CDR3 reads CASSDPGLQFF. The CDR3 nucleotides are TGTGCCAGCAGTGACCCGGGACTGCAGTTCTTC.

V gene TRBV15 combines with J gene TRBJ2-1; D is perhaps TRBD1 (5 bases). The V and J ends lost 0 bases and 14 bases respectively, with 14 bases between them. Per the germline V gene, CDR1 is LNHNV and CDR2 is YYDKDF (reference sequence). This CDR3 is built from 13 residues. CDR3 sequence: CATSRDWAGFEFF. Written as DNA, the CDR3 is TGTGCCACCAGCAGAGATTGGGCAGGGTTCGAGTTCTTC.

V usage is TRBV29-1 and J usage is TRBJ1-4, with TRBD1 as a possible D gene (6 bases). V shed 5 bases and J shed 1 base, with 14 bases lying between them. This CDR3 region has 15 residues. Germline V gives CDR1 SQVTM, CDR2 ANQGSEA. The CDR3 DNA is TGCAGCGTTTCCGACAGGCGGAGAACTAATGAAAAACTGTTTTTT. Amino acids: CSVSDRRRTNEKLFF.

The genes are TRBV7-9 and TRBJ2-3; TRBD2 matches 13 bases. Germline V gene lookup returns CDR1 SEHNR and CDR2 FQNEAQ (reference sequence). V shed 4 bases and J 3 bases; nucleotides not matched to a gene: 7. This CDR3 spans 17 amino acids. The DNA for the CDR3 is TGTGCCAGCAGCTCACCCACTAGCGGGAGGGTGACAGATACGCAGTATTTT. Translated, it gives CASSSPTSGRVTDTQYF.

The chain recombines TRBV7-9 with TRBJ2-7; 8 bases are shared with TRBD2. The CDR3 is made up of 15 amino acids. Germline V gives CDR1 SEHNR, CDR2 FQNEAQ (reference sequence). J lost 0 bases, V lost 5 bases, and 6 bases had no gene match. The CDR3 sequence is CASSPSGSLSYEQYF. CDR3 bases: TGTGCCAGCAGCCCGAGCGGGAGTCTCTCCTACGAGCAGTACTTC.